Listed here are 21 T cell receptor beta chains from one sample, sequenced in a study of blood T cell repertoires in COVID-19. Sequenced by immunoSEQ multiplex PCR; TCRdb stores in-frame clones only, minus some. The sample yields 240,000 or so clones, roughly 88% seen once. The sequenced sample consisted of peripheral blood. Every receptor here comes from a man of 80 years or more with acute or convalescent COVID-19.

V gene TRBV9 combines with J gene TRBJ2-7; D is perhaps TRBD1 (6 bases). V dropped 0 bases and J dropped 6 bases, with 16 bases sitting between them. Germline-derived CDR1 and CDR2 are SGDLS and YYNGEE. This CDR3 spans 15 amino acids. The CDR3 region has the DNA TGTGCCAGCAGCGTAGATAGTTGGGGGCAGAGCGAGCAGTACTTC. It specifies CASSVDSWGQSEQYF.

This chain joins TRBV3-1 (or the pseudogene TRBV3-2) and TRBJ2-7; TRBD1 matches 9 bases. The V and J ends lost 4 bases and 5 bases, in that order; junction bases with no gene match: 6. The CDR3 loop spans 14 amino acids. Germline V gene data show CDR1 as LGHDT and CDR2 as YNNKEL (reference sequence). The CDR3 loop is CASSPGQGSNEQYF. For the CDR3, the DNA is TGTGCCAGCAGCCCCGGACAGGGGTCCAACGAGCAGTACTTC.

This clone was seen a single time. V gene TRBV28 combines with J gene TRBJ1-5; no clear D gene. The CDR3 is 16 residues long. In germline, CDR1 is MDHEN, CDR2 SYDVKM. V lost 2 bases, J lost 3 bases, and 14 bases lay in between. CDR3 sequence (DNA): TGTGCCAGCAGTTTAGGCGGGGTAATATACAATCAGCCCCAGCATTTT. Its protein product is CASSLGGVIYNQPQHF.

The chain joins TRBV2 to TRBJ1-1; 12 bases fit TRBD1. V dropped 7 bases and J dropped 1; count of bases not matched to a gene: 4. The CDR3 length is 15 residues. The V gene's germline CDR1 is SNHLY and CDR2 FYNNEI. The CDR3 region has the DNA TGTGCCAGCACGGGGACAGGGGGCAGGAACACTGAAGCTTTCTTT. As protein: CASTGTGGRNTEAFF.

About this clone: Within the sample, other DNA sequences also encode this same CDR3. The genes are TRBV28 and TRBJ1-2; D is perhaps TRBD1 (6 bases). Trimming left V 6 bases short and J 1 base short, with 12 bases between. Germline CDR1 MDHEN, CDR2 SYDVKM. This CDR3 spans 14 amino acids. The CDR3 sequence: CASSLNRVNYGYTF. Written as DNA, the CDR3 is TGTGCCAGCAGCCTAAACAGGGTTAACTATGGCTACACCTTC.

A few counts support this clone. The chain is built from TRBV12-3 or TRBV12-4 and TRBJ1-5; tentative D call: TRBD1 (5 bases). V dropped 1 base and J dropped 14 bases, with 9 bases sitting between them. The CDR3 is made up of 11 amino acids. The CDR3 nucleotides are TGTGCCAGCAGTTTAGGGGACTCGGAGCATTTT. As protein: CASSLGDSEHF.

The chain has TRBV28 and TRBJ1-6; 7 nucleotides line up with TRBD1. The V and J ends lost 6 bases and 0 bases, in that order; junction bases with no gene match: 8. This CDR3 comprises 17 residues. The germline V gene has CDR1 MDHEN and CDR2 SYDVKM. The chain's CDR3 is CASSRTGLGSYNSPLHF. The CDR3 DNA is TGTGCCAGCAGCCGGACAGGCCTTGGCTCCTATAATTCACCCCTCCACTTT.

The chain recombines TRBV19 with TRBJ1-2; perhaps TRBD1 as D (5 bases). The germline gives CDR1 LNHDA, CDR2 SQIVND (reference sequence). The CDR3 totals 15 residues. Trimming cost V 10 bases and J 4 bases, with 22 bases left between them. DNA of the CDR3: TGTGCCACAAAAACTCCTGGCGGGGACTTCTATGGCTACACCTTC. Protein sequence: CATKTPGGDFYGYTF.

This clone was counted between two and nine times. The V call is TRBV10-3, the J call TRBJ1-5; maybe TRBD1 (6 bases). Looked up from germline, CDR1 is ENHRY and CDR2 is SYGVKD. V lost 7 bases, J lost 0 bases, and 7 bases lay in between. This CDR3 region has 13 residues. The CDR3 region is CAIKGDSNQPQHF. CDR3 coding DNA: TGTGCCATCAAGGGGGATAGCAATCAGCCCCAGCATTTT.

This clone was seen once. The chain joins TRBV3-1 (or the pseudogene TRBV3-2) to TRBJ2-5, with 11 bases aligning to TRBD2. CDR1 and CDR2 (germline): LGHDT, YNNKEL (reference sequence). The trim removed 0 bases at V and 4 bases at J, leaving 4 bases unmatched. The CDR3 has 16 residues. DNA of the CDR3: TGTGCCAGCAGCCAAGACGTAGCGGGGGGGCCAGAGACCCAGTACTTC. Its protein is CASSQDVAGGPETQYF.

The chain uses TRBV14 and TRBJ1-5; no clear D gene. The V end lost 4 bases, the J end lost 1 base, and 2 bases lay between the germline ends. Per germline, CDR1 SGHDN and CDR2 FVKESK. This CDR3 contains 12 residues. The CDR3 bases are TGTGCCAGCAGCCTAAGCAATCAGCCCCAGCATTTT. Amino acids: CASSLSNQPQHF.

The chain combines TRBV28 with TRBJ1-5; D gene uncertain. The germline V gene has CDR1 MDHEN and CDR2 SYDVKM. This CDR3 is 15 amino acids long. V lost 4 bases to trimming and J lost 4 bases, with 14 bases between them. This CDR3 reads CASSSPLRGNQPQHF. The CDR3 DNA reads as TGTGCCAGCAGTTCTCCCTTACGGGGAAATCAGCCCCAGCATTTT.

The genes are TRBV5-1 and TRBJ2-3, with 11 nucleotides matching TRBD1. Germline V gene lookup returns CDR1 SGHRS and CDR2 YFSETQ. The CDR3 is made up of 14 amino acids. V shed 5 bases, J shed 4 bases, and the junction held 3 bases outside the gene matches. The CDR3 loop reads CASRRTGGADTQYF. The CDR3 bases are TGCGCCAGCAGGCGGACAGGGGGCGCAGATACGCAGTATTTT. The complete variable domain, with remaining parts taken from reference TRBV5-1 and TRBJ2-3, reads KAGVTQTPRYLIKTRGQQVTLSCSPISGHRSVSWYQQTPGQGLQFLFEYFSETQRNKGNFPGRFSGRQFSNSRSEMNVSTLELGDSALYLCASRRTGGADTQYFGPGTRLTVL.

The V and J genes are TRBV27 and TRBJ1-1, with 8 bases fitting TRBD1. J lost 7 bases, V lost 0 bases, and 4 bases had no gene match. The CDR3 runs 14 residues. Germline V gene lookup returns CDR1 MNHEY and CDR2 SMNVEV (reference sequence). The CDR3 DNA is TGTGCCAGCAGTTTATCGATAACAGGGGGTGAAGCTTTCTTT. Its translation: CASSLSITGGEAFF.

The chain links TRBV29-1 to TRBJ1-5; 9 bases line up with TRBD1. The CDR3 is made up of 19 amino acids. CDR1 is SQVTM and CDR2 is ANQGSEA in the germline V gene. The DNA of the CDR3 is TGCAACCCTTTGTCCGGGGACAGGGTAAATCCCTACCGCAATCAGCCCCAGCATTTT. It yields the protein CNPLSGDRVNPYRNQPQHF. Based on the CDR3 plus reference TRBV29-1 and TRBJ1-5, the full variable domain is SAVISQKPSRDICQRGTSLTIQCQVDSQVTMMFWYRQQPGQSLTLIATANQGSEATYESGFVIDKFPISRPNLTFSTLTVSNMSPEDSSIYLCNPLSGDRVNPYRNQPQHFGDGTRLSIL.

This clone appeared a few times. The chain carries TRBV10-3 and TRBJ1-2, with D unclear. The germline gives CDR1 ENHRY, CDR2 SYGVKD. The CDR3 consists of 11 residues. V gave up 8 bases and J gave up 3 bases, with 7 bases separating them. CDR3 sequence reads: CAIGGDYGYTF. In DNA form, the CDR3 reads TGTGCCATCGGAGGAGACTATGGCTACACCTTC.

This clone is a singleton in its sample. The chain couples TRBV7-9 to TRBJ1-2, with D perhaps matching TRBD1 (5 bases). V was pared by 5 bases and J by 2 bases, with 12 bases between. CDR3 length: 14 residues. CDR1 and CDR2 (germline): SEHNR, FQNEAQ (reference sequence). CDR3 DNA: TGTGCCAGCAGCCCCAGGGAAGGAAACTATGGCTACACCTTC. Protein sequence: CASSPREGNYGYTF.

V is TRBV10-3 and J is TRBJ2-5; weak D call: TRBD2 (5 bases). CDR1 and CDR2 (germline): ENHRY, SYGVKD. The CDR3 length is 12 residues. Trimming cost V 10 bases and J 5 bases, with 14 bases left between them. The CDR3 DNA is TGTGCCACCCGGGAACTGGGGGAGACCCAGTACTTC. Its translation: CATRELGETQYF.

Points on this clone: The sample carries other DNA sequences with the same CDR3. This chain joins TRBV29-1 and TRBJ1-1, with a possible D match to TRBD1 (6 bases). Germline CDR1 is SQVTM and CDR2 is ANQGSEA. This CDR3 comprises 13 residues. Trimming cost V 7 bases and J 0 bases, with 12 bases left between them. The CDR3 nucleotides are TGCAGCGGGACGGGACACTTGAACACTGAAGCTTTCTTT. This sequence encodes CSGTGHLNTEAFF.

This clone was recorded once. Other DNA sequences within the sample encode an identical CDR3. The chain couples TRBV18 to TRBJ2-1; 10 bases align to TRBD1. Per germline, CDR1 KGHSH and CDR2 LQKENI. The CDR3 is 15 residues long. V was pared by 3 bases and J by 3 bases, with 2 bases of the junction left unmatched. This CDR3 reads CASSPGQGVYNEQFF. In DNA form, the CDR3 reads TGTGCCAGCTCACCCGGACAGGGGGTCTACAATGAGCAGTTCTTC.

The chain links TRBV5-1 to TRBJ1-6, with 9 bases aligning to TRBD1. The CDR3 consists of 14 residues. The germline V gene encodes CDR1 SGHRS and CDR2 YFSETQ. Germline trimming cut 2 bases from V and 8 bases from J; bases unmatched to any gene: 2. The CDR3 reads CASSLGQGHSPLHF. The DNA for the CDR3 is TGCGCCAGCAGCTTAGGACAGGGGCATTCACCCCTCCACTTT.